Described below is a single TCR beta chain sequence and its context. This clone's antigen is unknown. At one boundary the junction diverges from the germline segment, which might be a read error. The entry originates in a study of tumor-infiltrating lymphocytes in primary liver carcinoma (dated by TCRdb to 2016 to 2017). Study-level background: Of the five patients (three men and two women, aged 30 to 69 years), four had hepatocellular carcinoma and one had combined HCC and intrahepatic cholangiocarcinoma. A total of roughly 35 specimens from 5 patients went through TCRbeta repertoire sequencing, namely 25 tumor regions, 5 adjacent noncancerous liver tissues and 5 peripheral blood samples. To link TCRbeta repertoire diversity to the local molecular phenotype, the 20 to 30 tumor region samples were profiled with Agilent mRNA microarrays. Tumors of the five patients were stage T1-T3 N0M0 with maximum diameters of roughly 4.2 to 11 cm. Roughly 3.5 to 8 million productive TCRbeta reads were obtained per sample, and no significant difference in read depth was found between tissue types. TCRbeta repertoire sequencing, expression microarrays and whole-exome sequencing were combined in the study across five regions of each liver tumor, with adjacent normal tissue and blood also included. Repertoires from technical replicates were highly reproducible, with mean shared-clone rates approximately 0.88 and correlation coefficients above 0.95.

Total RNA and DNA were co-extracted without cell sorting from roughly 20-30 mg of bulk tissue using the AllPrep DNA/RNA mini kit. Surgical resection was performed in China between November 2015 and March 2016 on four to six patients with histopathologically diagnosed primary liver carcinoma. At the time of sampling, the patients had chronic HBV infection and had not received any treatment. Five spatially separated regions were sampled per tumor: superior, inferior, left-lateral and right-lateral poles, plus the tumor centre. According to histology, viable tumor cells made up more than 75% of every tumor sample. Pieces of fresh tumor and adjacent tissue were cut in half, with one half kept in RNAlater at -80 degrees C and the other half sent for histology. Starting from about 500 ng total RNA, TCRbeta-specific cDNA was produced by reverse transcription with a constant-region primer and ProtoScript II reverse transcriptase. Construction of the TCRbeta libraries relied on three nested rounds of multiplex PCR, following a slightly modified ARM-PCR procedure. Each of the first two PCR rounds ran for 9 to 10 cycles using multiplex TRBV1-TRBV30 forward primers together with a Cbeta reverse primer. Sample barcodes and Illumina adapters were attached in a final 25-cycle PCR using Deep VentR polymerase. Amplicons of 200-500 bp were gel-purified with a QIAquick gel extraction kit before sequencing. TCRbeta amplicons were sequenced on an Illumina HiSeq 2500 with 250-bp paired-end reads. The paper's processing steps were these. To recover full CDR3 sequences, reads were quality-trimmed using Trimmomatic v0.33 and paired reads were then merged using FLASH v1.2.11. V, D and J germline segments were assigned to the rearranged TCRbeta sequences by MiGEC v1.2.1b. Clonotype statistics and Shannon-Wiener diversity indices were calculated with VDJtools v1.0.0. To cut down on sampling bias, every analysis after diversity analysis relied on just the 250 most abundant clonotypes from each sample. In TCRdb, the public reads were trimmed at Q25 with fastp and aligned with MiXCR, with productive beta chains retained. CDR3 protein sequences are deduplicated, and each keeps its most common genes and DNA. TCRdb assigned the V and J calls; the authors' analysis was not used. This sample comprises 55,000 to 70,000 distinct CDR3 sequences, 60% to 85% of them detected only once. Of the sample, around 50% falls within the top ten clones.

Overall study outcomes, separate from this receptor: The study included only four to six patients, and the authors note findings should be validated in a larger study. Repertoire overlap was found to be higher between tumor regions (mean roughly 35%) than between tumor-adjacent (roughly 17%) or tumor-blood (about 14%) pairs, consistent with antigen-driven expansion. Only about 7.5-25% of top clones were present in all five regions of a tumor, suggesting spatial heterogeneity of tumor-infiltrating T cells. A significantly larger repertoire fraction was made up by the top 250 clones in tumors than in blood (p = 0.039). Only the TCR beta chain was sequenced, which likely underestimates true repertoire diversity because unpaired alpha chains were not captured. Because the samples were bulk and unsorted, CD4+ and CD8+ T cell repertoires could not be compared.

Sequences MGHRA (CDR1) and YSYEKL (CDR2) are obtained from the germline V gene. The CDR3 runs 15 residues from the cysteine to the phenylalanine. Just CDR3 DNA is preserved here, 45 bases in frame from base 1. The V and J segments used are TRBV4-1 and TRBJ2-7, with the D segment identity uncertain. The TCR comes from a man aged 35 to 55 with primary liver carcinoma and hepatitis B virus infection. The sequenced sample was liver tumor tissue from sampling region 2. According to the study, the label for this sample's cell subset or site signals: tumor region T2, inferior pole. The CDR3 protein sequence reads: CATSQDARSAYEQYF. DNA sequence: TGCGCCACCAGCCAAGATGCCCGCTCGGCCTACGAGCAGTACTTC.